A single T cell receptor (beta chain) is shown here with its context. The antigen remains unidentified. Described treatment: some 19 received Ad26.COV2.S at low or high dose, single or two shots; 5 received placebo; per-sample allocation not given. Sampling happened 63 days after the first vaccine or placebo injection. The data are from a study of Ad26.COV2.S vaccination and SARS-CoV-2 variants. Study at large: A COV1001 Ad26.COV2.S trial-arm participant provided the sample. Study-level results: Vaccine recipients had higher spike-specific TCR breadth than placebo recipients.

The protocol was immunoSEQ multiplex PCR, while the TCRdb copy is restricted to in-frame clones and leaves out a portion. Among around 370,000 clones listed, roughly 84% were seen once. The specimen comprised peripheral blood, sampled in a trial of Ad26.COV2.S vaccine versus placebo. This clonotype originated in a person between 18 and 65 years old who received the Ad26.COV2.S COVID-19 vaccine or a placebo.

CDR3 nucleotide sequence: TGTGCCAGCAGCCCCGACAGAAACTATGGCTACACCTTC. This encodes CASSPDRNYGYTF. V and J are TRBV7-9 and TRBJ1-2, with D possibly matching TRBD1 (5 bases). The CDR3 extends over 13 amino acids. The germline gives CDR1 SEHNR, CDR2 FQNEAQ (reference sequence). Trimming stripped 5 bases from V and 2 bases from J, with 9 bases between.